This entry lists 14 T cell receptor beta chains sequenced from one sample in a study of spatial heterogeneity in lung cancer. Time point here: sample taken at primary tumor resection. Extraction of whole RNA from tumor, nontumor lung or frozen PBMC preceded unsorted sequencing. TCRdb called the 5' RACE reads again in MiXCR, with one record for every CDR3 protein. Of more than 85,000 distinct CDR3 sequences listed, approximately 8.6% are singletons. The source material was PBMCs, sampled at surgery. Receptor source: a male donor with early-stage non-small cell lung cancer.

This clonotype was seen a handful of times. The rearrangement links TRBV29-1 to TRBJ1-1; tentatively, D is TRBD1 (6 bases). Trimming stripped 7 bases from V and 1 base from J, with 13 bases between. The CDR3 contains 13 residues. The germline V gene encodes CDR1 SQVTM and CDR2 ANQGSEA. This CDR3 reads CSARDTPNTEAFF. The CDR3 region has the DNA TGCAGCGCCCGGGACACGCCGAACACTGAAGCTTTCTTT.

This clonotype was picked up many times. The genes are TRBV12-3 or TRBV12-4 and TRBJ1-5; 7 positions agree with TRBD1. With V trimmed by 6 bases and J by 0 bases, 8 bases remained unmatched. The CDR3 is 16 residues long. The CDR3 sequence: CASSLGSGGSNQPQHF. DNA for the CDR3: TGTGCCAGCAGCCTAGGGTCAGGGGGTAGCAATCAGCCCCAGCATTTT.

This CDR3 is CASSAPLRTGISSSYEQYF. The CDR3 region has the DNA TGTGCCAGCAGCGCACCTCTTAGGACAGGGATATCGAGCTCCTACGAGCAGTACTTC. The V call is TRBV28, the J call TRBJ2-7, with TRBD1 identical over 8 bases. Germline trimming cut 6 bases from V and 0 bases from J; bases unmatched to any gene: 19. The CDR3 is 19 residues long. Germline CDR1 MDHEN, CDR2 SYDVKM.

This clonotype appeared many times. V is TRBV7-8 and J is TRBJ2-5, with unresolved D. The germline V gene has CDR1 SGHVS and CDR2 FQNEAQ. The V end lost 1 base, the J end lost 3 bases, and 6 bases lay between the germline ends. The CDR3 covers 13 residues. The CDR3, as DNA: TGTGCCAGCAGCTTAGGATCCAAAGAGACCCAGTACTTC. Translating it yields CASSLGSKETQYF.

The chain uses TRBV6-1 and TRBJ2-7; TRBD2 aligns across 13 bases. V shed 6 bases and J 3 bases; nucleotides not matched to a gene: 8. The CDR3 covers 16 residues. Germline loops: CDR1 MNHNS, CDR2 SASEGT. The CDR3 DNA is TGTGCCAGCAGAATTCCCGGACTAGCGGGAGTCTACGAGCAGTACTTC. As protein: CASRIPGLAGVYEQYF.

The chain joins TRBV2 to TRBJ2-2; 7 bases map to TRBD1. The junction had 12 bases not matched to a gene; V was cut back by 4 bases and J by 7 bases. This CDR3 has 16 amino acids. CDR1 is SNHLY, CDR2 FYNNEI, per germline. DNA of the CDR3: TGTGCCAGCAGTGTCCGCGACAGGGATTTTGGCGGGGAGCTGTTTTTT. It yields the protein CASSVRDRDFGGELFF.

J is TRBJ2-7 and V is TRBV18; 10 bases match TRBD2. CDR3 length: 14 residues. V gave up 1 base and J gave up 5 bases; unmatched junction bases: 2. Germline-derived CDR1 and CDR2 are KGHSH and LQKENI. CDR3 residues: CASSPLAGGHEQYF. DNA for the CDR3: TGTGCCAGCTCACCACTAGCGGGAGGCCACGAGCAGTACTTC.

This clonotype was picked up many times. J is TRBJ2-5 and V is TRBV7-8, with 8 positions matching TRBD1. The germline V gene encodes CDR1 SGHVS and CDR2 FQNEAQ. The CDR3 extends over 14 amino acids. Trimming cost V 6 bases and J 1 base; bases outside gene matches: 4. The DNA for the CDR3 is TGTGCCAGCAGAGACAGGGGCCCCCAAGAGACCCAGTACTTC. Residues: CASRDRGPQETQYF. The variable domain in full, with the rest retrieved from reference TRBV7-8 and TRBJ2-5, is GAGVSQSPRYKVAKRGQDVALRCDPISGHVSLFWYQQALGQGPEFLTYFQNEAQLDKSGLPSDRFFAERPEGSVSTLKIQRTQQEDSAVYLCASRDRGPQETQYFGPGTRLLVL.

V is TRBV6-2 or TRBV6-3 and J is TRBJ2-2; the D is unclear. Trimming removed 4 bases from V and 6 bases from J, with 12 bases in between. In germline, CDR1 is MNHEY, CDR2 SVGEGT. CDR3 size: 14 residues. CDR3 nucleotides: TGTGCCAGCAGTTTCCCTCGCAACCCCGGGGAGCTGTTTTTT. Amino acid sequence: CASSFPRNPGELFF.

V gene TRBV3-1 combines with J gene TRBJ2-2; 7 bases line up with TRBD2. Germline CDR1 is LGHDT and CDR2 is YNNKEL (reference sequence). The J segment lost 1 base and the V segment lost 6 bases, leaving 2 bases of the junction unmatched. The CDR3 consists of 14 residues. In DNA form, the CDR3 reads TGTGCCAGCAGATCTAGCGGGAACACCGGGGAGCTGTTTTTT. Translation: CASRSSGNTGELFF.

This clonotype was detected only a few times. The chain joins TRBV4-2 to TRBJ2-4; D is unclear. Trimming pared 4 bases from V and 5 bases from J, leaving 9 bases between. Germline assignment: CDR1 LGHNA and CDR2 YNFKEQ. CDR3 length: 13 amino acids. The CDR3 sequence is CASSLVDENIQYF. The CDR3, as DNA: TGTGCCAGCAGCCTGGTAGACGAAAACATTCAGTACTTC.

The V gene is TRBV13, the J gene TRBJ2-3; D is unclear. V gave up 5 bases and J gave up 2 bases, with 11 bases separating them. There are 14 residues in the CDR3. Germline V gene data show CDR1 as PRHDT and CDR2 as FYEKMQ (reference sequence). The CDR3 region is CASSLDSNTDTQYF. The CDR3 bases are TGTGCCAGCAGCCTAGACTCCAACACAGATACGCAGTATTTT.

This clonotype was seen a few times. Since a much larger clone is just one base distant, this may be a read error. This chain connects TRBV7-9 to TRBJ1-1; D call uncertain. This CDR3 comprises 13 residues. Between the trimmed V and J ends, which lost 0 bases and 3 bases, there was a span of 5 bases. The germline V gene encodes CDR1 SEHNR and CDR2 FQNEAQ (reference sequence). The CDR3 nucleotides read TGTGCCAGCAGCTTAGCGGTGGACACTGAAGCTTTCTTT. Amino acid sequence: CASSLAVDTEAFF.

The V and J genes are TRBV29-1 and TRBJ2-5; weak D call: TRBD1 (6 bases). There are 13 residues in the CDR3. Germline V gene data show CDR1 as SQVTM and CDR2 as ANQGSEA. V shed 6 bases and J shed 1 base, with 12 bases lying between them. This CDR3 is CSVQPDSQETQYF. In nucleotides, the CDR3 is TGCAGCGTCCAACCGGACAGCCAAGAGACCCAGTACTTC.